This TCR beta chain was identified in a study of blood T cell repertoires in COVID-19. This table comes from immunoSEQ multiplex PCR, and its TCRdb copy is limited to in-frame clones, with some not included. The sample holds about 88,000 clones, roughly nine tenths seen once. Germline CDR1 and CDR2: LNHDA and SQIVND (reference sequence). V gave up 10 bases and J gave up 5 bases, with 26 bases separating them. The CDR3 length is 17 residues. The sequenced material came from peripheral blood. This receptor was obtained from a man in his sixties with acute or convalescent COVID-19. The chain is built from TRBV19 and TRBJ2-2; possible D gene TRBD1, 6 bases. The CDR3 sequence is CATHRDNGRVGTGELFF. The CDR3 nucleotides are TGTGCCACACACCGGGACAATGGTCGGGTCGGGACCGGGGAGCTGTTTTTT.